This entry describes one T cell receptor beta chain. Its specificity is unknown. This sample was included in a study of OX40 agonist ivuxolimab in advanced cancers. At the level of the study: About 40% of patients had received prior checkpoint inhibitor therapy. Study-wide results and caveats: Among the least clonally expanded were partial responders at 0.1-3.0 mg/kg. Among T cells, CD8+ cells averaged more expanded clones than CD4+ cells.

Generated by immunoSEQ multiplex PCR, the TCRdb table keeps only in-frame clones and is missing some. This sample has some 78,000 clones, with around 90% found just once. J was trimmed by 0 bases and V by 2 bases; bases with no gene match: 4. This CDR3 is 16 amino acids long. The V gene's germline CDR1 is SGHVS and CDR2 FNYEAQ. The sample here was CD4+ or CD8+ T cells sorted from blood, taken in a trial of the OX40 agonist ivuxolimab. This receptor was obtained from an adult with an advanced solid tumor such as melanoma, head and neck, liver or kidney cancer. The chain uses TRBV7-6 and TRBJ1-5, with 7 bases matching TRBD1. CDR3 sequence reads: CASSLRQGNSNQPQHF. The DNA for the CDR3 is TGTGCCAGCAGCTTACGACAGGGCAATAGCAATCAGCCCCAGCATTTT.